The text below deals with one T cell receptor beta chain. PCR employed 60 Vbeta and 13 Jbeta primers. The table came from immunoSEQ multiplex PCR; TCRdb's copy has only in-frame clones and leaves some out. The sample has about 160,000 clones, 80% seen once. This sample was included in a study of cytomegalovirus exposure and HLA in healthy donors. This CDR3 has 12 residues. Germline CDR1 reads GTSNPN; CDR2 reads SVGIG (reference sequence). V shed 7 bases, J shed 6 bases, and the junction held 7 bases outside the gene matches. The chain recombines TRBV30 with TRBJ2-7, with TRBD2 matching over 9 bases. The TCR sequence derives from a man between 25 and 39 years old in good health and CMV-seronegative. Sequenced input: PBMCs. DNA for the CDR3: TGTGCCTCCGAAGCGGGAGGTCGCGAGCAGTACTTC. Amino acids: CASEAGGREQYF.